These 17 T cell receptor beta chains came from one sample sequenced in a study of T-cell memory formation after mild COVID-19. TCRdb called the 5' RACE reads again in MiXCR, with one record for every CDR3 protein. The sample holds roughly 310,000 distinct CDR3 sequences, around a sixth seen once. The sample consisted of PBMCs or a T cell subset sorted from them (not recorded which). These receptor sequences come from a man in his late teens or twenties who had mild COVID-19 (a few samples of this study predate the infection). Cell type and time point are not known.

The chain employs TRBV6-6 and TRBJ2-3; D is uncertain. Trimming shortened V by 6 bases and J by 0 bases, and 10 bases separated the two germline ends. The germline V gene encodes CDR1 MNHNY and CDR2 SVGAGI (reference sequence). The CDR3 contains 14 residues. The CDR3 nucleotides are TGTGCCAGCAGGAGCGAAAGGAGCACAGATACGCAGTATTTT. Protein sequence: CASRSERSTDTQYF.

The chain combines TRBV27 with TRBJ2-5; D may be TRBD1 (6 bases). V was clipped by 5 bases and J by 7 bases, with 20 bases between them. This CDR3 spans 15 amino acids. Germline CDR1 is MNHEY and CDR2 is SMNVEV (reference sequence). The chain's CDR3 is CASSPHPTGRATQYF. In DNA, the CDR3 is TGTGCCAGCAGTCCTCACCCGACAGGAAGGGCGACCCAGTACTTC.

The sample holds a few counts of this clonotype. The CDR3 sequence is CASSPQAETTDTQYF. The CDR3 DNA reads TGTGCCAGCAGCCCCCAAGCGGAGACCACAGATACGCAGTATTTT. The rearrangement uses TRBV3-1 and TRBJ2-3; D might be TRBD2 (5 bases). The CDR3 length is 15 residues. V was pared by 4 bases and J by 2 bases, with 13 bases between. Germline assignment: CDR1 LGHDT and CDR2 YNNKEL (reference sequence).

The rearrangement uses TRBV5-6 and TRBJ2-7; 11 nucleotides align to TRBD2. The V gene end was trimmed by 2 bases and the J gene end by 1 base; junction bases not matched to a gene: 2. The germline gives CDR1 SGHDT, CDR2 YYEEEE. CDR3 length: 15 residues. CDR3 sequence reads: CASSFGTSGSYEQYF. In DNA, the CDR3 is TGTGCCAGCAGCTTCGGGACTAGCGGTTCCTACGAGCAGTACTTC.

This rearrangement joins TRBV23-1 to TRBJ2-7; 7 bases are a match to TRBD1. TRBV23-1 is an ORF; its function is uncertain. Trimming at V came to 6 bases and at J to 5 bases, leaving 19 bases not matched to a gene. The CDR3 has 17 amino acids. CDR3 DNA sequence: TGCGCCAGCAGACCTAAGACAGGGTACCACCTAATCCACGAGCAGTACGTC. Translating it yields CASRPKTGYHLIHEQYV.

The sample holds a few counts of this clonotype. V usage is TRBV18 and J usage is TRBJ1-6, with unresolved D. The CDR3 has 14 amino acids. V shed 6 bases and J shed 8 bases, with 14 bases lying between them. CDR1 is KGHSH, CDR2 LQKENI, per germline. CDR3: CASSPRVKDSPLHF. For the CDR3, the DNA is TGTGCCAGCTCCCCAAGGGTCAAGGATTCACCCCTCCACTTT.

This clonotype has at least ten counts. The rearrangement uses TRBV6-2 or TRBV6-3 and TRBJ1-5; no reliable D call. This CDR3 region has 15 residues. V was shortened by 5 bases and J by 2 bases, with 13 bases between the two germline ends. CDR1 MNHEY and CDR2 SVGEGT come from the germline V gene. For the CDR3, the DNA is TGTGCCAGCAGTGGCCGACCGGACGGCAATCAGCCCCAGCATTTT. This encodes CASSGRPDGNQPQHF.

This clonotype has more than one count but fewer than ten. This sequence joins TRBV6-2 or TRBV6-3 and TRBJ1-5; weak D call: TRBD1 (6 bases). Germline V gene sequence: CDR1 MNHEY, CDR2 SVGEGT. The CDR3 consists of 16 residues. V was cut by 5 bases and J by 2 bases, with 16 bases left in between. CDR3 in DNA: TGTGCCAGCAGTAGGGGGAACAGGCCAGGCAATCAGCCCCAGCATTTT. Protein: CASSRGNRPGNQPQHF.

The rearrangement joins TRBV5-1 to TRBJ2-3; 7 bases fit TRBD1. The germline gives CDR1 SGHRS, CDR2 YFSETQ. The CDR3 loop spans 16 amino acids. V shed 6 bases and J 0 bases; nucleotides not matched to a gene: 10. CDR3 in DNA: TGCGCCAGCACCCCCCCGGGACAGCGTAGCACAGATACGCAGTATTTT. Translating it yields CASTPPGQRSTDTQYF.

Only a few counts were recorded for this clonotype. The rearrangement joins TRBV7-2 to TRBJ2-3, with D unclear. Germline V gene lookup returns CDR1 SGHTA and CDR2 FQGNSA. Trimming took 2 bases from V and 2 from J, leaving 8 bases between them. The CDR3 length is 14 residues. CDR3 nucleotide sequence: TGTGCCAGCAGCTTATCCTGGCACACAGATACGCAGTATTTT. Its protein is CASSLSWHTDTQYF. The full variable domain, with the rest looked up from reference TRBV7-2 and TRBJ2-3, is GAGVSQSPSNKVTEKGKDVELRCDPISGHTALYWYRQSLGQGLEFLIYFQGNSAPDKSGLPSDRFSAERTGGSVSTLTIQRTQQEDSAVYLCASSLSWHTDTQYFGPGTRLTVL.

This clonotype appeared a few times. In nucleotides, the CDR3 is TGTGCCAGCAGCCGGAACCGGGGCGGATATTATGGCTACACCTTC. Translation: CASSRNRGGYYGYTF. The chain joins TRBV7-9 to TRBJ1-2; a possible D gene is TRBD1 (5 bases). The CDR3 loop spans 15 amino acids. Germline values: CDR1 SEHNR, CDR2 FQNEAQ (reference sequence). V shed 5 bases and J shed 5 bases, with 18 bases lying between them.

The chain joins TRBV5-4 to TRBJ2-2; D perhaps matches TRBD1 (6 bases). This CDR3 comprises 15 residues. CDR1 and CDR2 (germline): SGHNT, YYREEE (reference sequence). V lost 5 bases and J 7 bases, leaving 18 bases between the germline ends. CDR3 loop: CASSRGQFSGGELFF. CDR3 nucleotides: TGTGCCAGCAGTCGCGGACAGTTCAGTGGCGGGGAGCTGTTTTTT. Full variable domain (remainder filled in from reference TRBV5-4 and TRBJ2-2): ETGVTQSPTHLIKTRGQQVTLRCSSQSGHNTVSWYQQALGQGPQFIFQYYREEENGRGNFPPRFSGLQFPNYSSELNVNALELDDSALYLCASSRGQFSGGELFFGEGSRLTVL.

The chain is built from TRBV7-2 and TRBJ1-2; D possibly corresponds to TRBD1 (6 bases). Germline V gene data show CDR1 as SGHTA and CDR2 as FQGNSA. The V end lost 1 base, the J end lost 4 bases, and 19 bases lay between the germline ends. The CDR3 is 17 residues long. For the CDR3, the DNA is TGTGCCAGCAGCTTAGGCGGTGGCAGGGGATTCGGCTATGGCTACACCTTC. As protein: CASSLGGGRGFGYGYTF.

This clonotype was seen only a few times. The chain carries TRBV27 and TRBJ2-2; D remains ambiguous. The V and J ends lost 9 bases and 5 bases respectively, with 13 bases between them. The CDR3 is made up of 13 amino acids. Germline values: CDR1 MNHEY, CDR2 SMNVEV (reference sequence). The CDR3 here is CASKNRETGELFF. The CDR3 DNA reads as TGTGCCAGTAAAAACCGAGAAACCGGGGAGCTGTTTTTT.

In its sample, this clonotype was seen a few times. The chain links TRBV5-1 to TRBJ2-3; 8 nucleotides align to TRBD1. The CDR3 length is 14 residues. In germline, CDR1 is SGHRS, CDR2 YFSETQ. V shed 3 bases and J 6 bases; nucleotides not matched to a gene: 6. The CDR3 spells CASSWAGGPDTQYF. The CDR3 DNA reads TGCGCCAGCAGCTGGGCAGGGGGCCCTGATACGCAGTATTTT.

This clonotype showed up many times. The CDR3 DNA follows: TGTGCCAGCAGCCTGGGCCTACAGGGCTACGAGCAGTACTTC. Translated, it gives CASSLGLQGYEQYF. The chain couples TRBV5-4 to TRBJ2-7, with a weak D call TRBD1 (6 bases). V lost 4 bases, J lost 3 bases, and 14 bases lay in between. The CDR3 has 14 amino acids. Germline loops: CDR1 SGHNT, CDR2 YYREEE (reference sequence). The whole variable domain, filled in from reference TRBV5-4 and TRBJ2-7, reads ETGVTQSPTHLIKTRGQQVTLRCSSQSGHNTVSWYQQALGQGPQFIFQYYREEENGRGNFPPRFSGLQFPNYSSELNVNALELDDSALYLCASSLGLQGYEQYFGPGTRLTVT.

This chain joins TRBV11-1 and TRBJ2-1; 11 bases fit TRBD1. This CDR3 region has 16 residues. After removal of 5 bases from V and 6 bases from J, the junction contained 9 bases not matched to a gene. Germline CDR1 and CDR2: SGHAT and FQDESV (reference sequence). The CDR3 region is CASSPGQGAQSNEQFF. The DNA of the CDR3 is TGTGCCAGCAGCCCTGGACAGGGGGCGCAGTCCAATGAGCAGTTCTTC.